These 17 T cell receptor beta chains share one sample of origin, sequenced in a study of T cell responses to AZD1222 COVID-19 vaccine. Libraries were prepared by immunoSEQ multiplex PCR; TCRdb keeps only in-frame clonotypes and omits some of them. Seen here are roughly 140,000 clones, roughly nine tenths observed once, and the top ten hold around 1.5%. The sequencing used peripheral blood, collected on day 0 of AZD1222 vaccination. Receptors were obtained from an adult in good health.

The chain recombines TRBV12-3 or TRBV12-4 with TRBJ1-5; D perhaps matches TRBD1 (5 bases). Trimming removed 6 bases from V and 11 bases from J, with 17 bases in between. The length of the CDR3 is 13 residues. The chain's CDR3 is CASRGRGVGAQHF. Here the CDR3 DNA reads TGTGCCAGCAGGGGGAGGGGCGTAGGGGCCCAGCATTTT.

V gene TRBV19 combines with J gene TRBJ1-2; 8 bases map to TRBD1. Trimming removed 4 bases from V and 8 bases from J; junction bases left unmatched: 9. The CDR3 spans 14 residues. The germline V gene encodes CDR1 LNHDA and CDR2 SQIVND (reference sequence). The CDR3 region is CASSTPDRAGGYTF. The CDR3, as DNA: TGTGCCAGTAGTACCCCGGACAGGGCGGGCGGCTACACCTTC. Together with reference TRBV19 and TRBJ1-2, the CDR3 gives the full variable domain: DGGITQSPKYLFRKEGQNVTLSCEQNLNHDAMYWYRQDPGQGLRLIYYSQIVNDFQKGDIAEGYSVSREKKESFPLTVTSAQKNPTAFYLCASSTPDRAGGYTFGSGTRLTVV.

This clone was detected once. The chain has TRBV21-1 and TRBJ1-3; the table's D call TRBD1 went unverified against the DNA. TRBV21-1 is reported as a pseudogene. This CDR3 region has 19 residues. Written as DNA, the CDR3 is TGTGCCAGCAAGTCTGTCGACGGTCAACGGCATAGGGGTCGGAACACCATATATTTT. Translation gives CASKSVDGQRHRGRNTIYF.

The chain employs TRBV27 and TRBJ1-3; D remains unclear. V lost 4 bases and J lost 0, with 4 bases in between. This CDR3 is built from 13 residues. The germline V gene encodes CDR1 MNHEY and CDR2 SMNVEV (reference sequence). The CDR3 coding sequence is TGTGCCAGCAGTTCCGGCTCTGGAAACACCATATATTTT. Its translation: CASSSGSGNTIYF.

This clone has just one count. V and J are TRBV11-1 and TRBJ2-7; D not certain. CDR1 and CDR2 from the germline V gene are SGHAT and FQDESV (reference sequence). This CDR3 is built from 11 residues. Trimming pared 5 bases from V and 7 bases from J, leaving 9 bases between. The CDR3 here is CASSQTGEQYF. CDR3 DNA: TGTGCCAGCAGCCAGACCGGGGAGCAGTACTTC.

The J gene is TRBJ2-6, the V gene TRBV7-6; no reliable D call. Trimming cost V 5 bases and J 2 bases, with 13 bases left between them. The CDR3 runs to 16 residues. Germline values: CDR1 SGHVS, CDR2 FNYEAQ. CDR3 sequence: CASSHLRAPGANVLTF. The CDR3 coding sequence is TGTGCCAGCAGCCACTTGCGCGCCCCTGGGGCCAACGTCCTGACTTTC.

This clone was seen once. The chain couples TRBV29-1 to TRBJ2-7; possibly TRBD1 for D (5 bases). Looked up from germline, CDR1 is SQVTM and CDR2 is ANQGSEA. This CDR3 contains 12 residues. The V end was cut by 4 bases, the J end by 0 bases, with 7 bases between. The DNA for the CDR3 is TGCAGCGTTGTCAGGGACTCCTACGAGCAGTACTTC. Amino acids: CSVVRDSYEQYF.

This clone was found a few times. The DNA of the CDR3 is TGTGCCAGCAGCAGAGAGGGGGCGCCGAACACTGAAGCTTTCTTT. Translated: CASSREGAPNTEAFF. The V gene is TRBV9, the J gene TRBJ1-1; 7 bases agree with TRBD1. V shed 4 bases and J 1 base; nucleotides not matched to a gene: 7. Germline assignment: CDR1 SGDLS and CDR2 YYNGEE. The CDR3 spans 15 residues. Complete variable domain (other parts from reference TRBV9 and TRBJ1-1): DSGVTQTPKHLITATGQRVTLRCSPRSGDLSVYWYQQSLDQGLQFLIQYYNGEERAKGNILERFSAQQFPDLHSELNLSSLELGDSALYFCASSREGAPNTEAFFGQGTRLTVV.

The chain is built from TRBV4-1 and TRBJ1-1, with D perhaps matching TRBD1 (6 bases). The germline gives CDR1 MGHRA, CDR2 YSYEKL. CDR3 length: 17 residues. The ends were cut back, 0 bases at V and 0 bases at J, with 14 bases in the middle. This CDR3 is CASSQEIIQGMNTEAFF. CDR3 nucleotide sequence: TGCGCCAGCAGCCAAGAAATTATCCAGGGGATGAACACTGAAGCTTTCTTT.

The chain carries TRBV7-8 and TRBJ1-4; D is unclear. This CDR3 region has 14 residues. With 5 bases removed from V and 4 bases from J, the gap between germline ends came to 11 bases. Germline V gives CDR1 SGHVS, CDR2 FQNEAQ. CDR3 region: CASSLREHNEKLFF. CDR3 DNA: TGTGCCAGCAGCCTCCGGGAGCATAATGAAAAACTGTTTTTT.

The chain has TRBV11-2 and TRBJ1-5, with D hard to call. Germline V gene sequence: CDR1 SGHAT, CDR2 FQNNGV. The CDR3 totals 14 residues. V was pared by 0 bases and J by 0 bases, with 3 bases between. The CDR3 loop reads CASSLDYSNQPQHF. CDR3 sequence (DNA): TGTGCCAGCAGCTTAGATTATAGCAATCAGCCCCAGCATTTT.

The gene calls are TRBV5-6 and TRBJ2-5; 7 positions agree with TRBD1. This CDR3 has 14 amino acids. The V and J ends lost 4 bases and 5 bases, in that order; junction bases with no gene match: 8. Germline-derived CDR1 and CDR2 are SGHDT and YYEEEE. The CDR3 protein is CASSPTGKLETQYF. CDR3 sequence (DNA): TGTGCCAGCAGCCCGACAGGGAAGTTGGAGACCCAGTACTTC.

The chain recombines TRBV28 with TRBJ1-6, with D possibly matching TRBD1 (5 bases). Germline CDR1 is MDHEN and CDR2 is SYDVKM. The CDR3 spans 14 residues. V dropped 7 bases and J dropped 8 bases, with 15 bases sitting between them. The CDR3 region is CASTPGRMDSPLHF. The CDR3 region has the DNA TGTGCCAGCACCCCAGGGAGAATGGATTCACCCCTCCACTTT. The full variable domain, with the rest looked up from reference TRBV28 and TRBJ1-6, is DVKVTQSSRYLVKRTGEKVFLECVQDMDHENMFWYRQDPGLGLRLIYFSYDVKMKEKGDIPEGYSVSREKKERFSLILESASTNQTSMYLCASTPGRMDSPLHFGNGTRLTVT.

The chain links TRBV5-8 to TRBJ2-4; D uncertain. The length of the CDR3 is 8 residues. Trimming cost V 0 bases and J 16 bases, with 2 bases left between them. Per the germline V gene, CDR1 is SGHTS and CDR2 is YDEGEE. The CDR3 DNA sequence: TGTGCCAGCAGCTTGGAATACTTC. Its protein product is CASSLEYF.

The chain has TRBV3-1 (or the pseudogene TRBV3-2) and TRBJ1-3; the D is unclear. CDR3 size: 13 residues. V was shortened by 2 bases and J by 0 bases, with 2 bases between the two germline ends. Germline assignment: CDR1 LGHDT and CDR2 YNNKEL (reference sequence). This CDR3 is CASSQSSGNTIYF. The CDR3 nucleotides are TGTGCCAGCAGCCAAAGCTCTGGAAACACCATATATTTT.

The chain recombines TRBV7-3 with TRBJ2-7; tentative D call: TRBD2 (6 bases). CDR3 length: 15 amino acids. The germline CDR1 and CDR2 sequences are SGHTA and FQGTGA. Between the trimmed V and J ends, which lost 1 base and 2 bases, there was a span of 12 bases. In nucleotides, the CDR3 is TGTGCCAGCAGCTTAAGGGGTAAGCGGGCCTACGAGCAGTACTTC. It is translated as CASSLRGKRAYEQYF.

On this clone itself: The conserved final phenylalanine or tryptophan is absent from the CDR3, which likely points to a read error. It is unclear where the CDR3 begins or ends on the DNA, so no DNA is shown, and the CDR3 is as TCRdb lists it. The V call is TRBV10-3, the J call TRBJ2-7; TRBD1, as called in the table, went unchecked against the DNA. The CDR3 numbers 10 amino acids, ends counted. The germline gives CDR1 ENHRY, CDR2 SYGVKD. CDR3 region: CAINLIATVL.